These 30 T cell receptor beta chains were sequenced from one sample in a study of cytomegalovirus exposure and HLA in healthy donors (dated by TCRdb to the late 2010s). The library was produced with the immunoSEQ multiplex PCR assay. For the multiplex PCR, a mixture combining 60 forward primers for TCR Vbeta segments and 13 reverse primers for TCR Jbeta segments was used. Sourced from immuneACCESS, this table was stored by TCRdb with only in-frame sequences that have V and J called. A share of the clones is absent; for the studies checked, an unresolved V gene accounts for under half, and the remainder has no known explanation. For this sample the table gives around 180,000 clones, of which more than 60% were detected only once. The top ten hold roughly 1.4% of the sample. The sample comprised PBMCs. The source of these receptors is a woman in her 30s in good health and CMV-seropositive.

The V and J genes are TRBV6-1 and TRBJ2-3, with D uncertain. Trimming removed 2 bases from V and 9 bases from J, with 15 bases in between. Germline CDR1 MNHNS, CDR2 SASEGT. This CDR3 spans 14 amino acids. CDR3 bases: TGTGCCAGCAGTGAACAGTTGGCGGTTGGGACGCAGTATTTT. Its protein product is CASSEQLAVGTQYF.

The DNA for the CDR3 is TGTGCCAGCAGCTTAGAACAGCGGACGGGGGAGCAGTACTTC. It translates to CASSLEQRTGEQYF. This chain connects TRBV7-9 to TRBJ2-7, with D maybe TRBD2 (5 bases). The CDR3 totals 14 residues. Germline V CDR1 and CDR2: SEHNR, FQNEAQ (reference sequence). Trimming cost V 1 base and J 7 bases, with 14 bases left between them. The full variable domain, completed using reference TRBV7-9 and TRBJ2-7, is DTGVSQNPRHKITKRGQNVTFRCDPISEHNRLYWYRQTLGQGPEFLTYFQNEAQLEKSRLLSDRFSAERPKGSFSTLEIQRTEQGDSAMYLCASSLEQRTGEQYFGPGTRLTVT.

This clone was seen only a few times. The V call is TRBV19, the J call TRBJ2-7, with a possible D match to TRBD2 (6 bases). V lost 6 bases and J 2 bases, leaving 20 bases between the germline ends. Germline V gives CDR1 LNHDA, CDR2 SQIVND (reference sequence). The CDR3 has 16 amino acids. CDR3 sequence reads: CASRPFGDSHTYEQYF. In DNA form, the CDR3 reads TGTGCCAGTAGACCCTTTGGGGACTCCCATACCTACGAGCAGTACTTC.

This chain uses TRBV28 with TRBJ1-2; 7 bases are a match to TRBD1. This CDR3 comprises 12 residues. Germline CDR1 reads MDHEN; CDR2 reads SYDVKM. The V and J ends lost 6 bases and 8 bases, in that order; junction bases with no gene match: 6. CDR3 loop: CASRNPGGGYTF. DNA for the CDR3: TGTGCCAGCAGGAACCCAGGGGGAGGCTACACCTTC.

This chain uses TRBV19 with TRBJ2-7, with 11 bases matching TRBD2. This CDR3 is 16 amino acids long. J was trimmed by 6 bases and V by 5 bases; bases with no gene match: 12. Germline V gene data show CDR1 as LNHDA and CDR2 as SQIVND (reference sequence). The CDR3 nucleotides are TGTGCCAGTAGTCCGCACCAACTAGCGGGAGCCATCGAGCAGTACTTC. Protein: CASSPHQLAGAIEQYF.

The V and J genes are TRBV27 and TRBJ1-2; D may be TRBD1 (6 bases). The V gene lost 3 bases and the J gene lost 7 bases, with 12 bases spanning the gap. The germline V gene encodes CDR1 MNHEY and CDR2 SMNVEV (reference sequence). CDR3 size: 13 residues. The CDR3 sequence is CASSFPRGVGYTF. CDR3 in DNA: TGTGCCAGCAGTTTTCCCAGGGGAGTTGGCTACACCTTC.

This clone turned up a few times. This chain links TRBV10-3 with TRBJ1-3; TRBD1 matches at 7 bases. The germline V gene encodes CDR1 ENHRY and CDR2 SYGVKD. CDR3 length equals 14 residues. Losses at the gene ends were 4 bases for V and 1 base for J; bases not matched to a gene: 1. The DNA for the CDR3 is TGTGCCATCAGTGCGGGACAGTCTGGAAACACCATATATTTT. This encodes CAISAGQSGNTIYF.

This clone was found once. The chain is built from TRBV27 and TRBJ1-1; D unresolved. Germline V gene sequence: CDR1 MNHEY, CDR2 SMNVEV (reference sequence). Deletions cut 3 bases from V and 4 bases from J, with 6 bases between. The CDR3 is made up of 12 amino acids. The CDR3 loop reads CASSFSGTEAFF. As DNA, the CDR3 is TGTGCCAGCAGTTTCTCAGGCACTGAAGCTTTCTTT.

CDR3 loop: CASSLVAGGEETQYF. The CDR3 nucleotides are TGTGCCAGCAGCTTAGTAGCGGGAGGGGAAGAGACCCAGTACTTC. The genes are TRBV7-2 and TRBJ2-5, with TRBD2 matching 11 bases. Trimming removed 1 base from V and 3 bases from J; junction bases left unmatched: 1. The CDR3 length is 15 residues. Germline CDR1 SGHTA, CDR2 FQGNSA. Using reference TRBV7-2 and TRBJ2-5 for the parts outside the CDR3, the full variable domain is GAGVSQSPSNKVTEKGKDVELRCDPISGHTALYWYRQSLGQGLEFLIYFQGNSAPDKSGLPSDRFSAERTGGSVSTLTIQRTQQEDSAVYLCASSLVAGGEETQYFGPGTRLLVL.

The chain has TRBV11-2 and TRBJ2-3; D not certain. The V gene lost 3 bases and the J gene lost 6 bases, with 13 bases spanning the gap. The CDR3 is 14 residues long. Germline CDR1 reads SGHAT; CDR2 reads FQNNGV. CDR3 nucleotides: TGTGCCAGCAGCTTGACCCGGGTGAGGGATACGCAGTATTTT. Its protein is CASSLTRVRDTQYF. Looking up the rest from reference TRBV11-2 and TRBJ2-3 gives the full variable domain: EAGVAQSPRYKIIEKRQSVAFWCNPISGHATLYWYQQILGQGPKLLIQFQNNGVVDDSQLPKDRFSAERLKGVDSTLKIQPAKLEDSAVYLCASSLTRVRDTQYFGPGTRLTVL.

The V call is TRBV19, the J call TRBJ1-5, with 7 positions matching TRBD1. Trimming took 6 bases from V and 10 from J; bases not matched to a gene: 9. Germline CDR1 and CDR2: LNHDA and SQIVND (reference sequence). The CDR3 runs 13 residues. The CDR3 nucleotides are TGTGCCAGTAGAGGAGGGGGCCCGGGTCCCCAGCATTTT. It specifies CASRGGGPGPQHF.

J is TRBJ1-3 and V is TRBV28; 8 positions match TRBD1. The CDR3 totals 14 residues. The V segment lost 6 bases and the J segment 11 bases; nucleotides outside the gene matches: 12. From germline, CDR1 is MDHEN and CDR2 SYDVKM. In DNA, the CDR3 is TGTGCCAGCAGCTCTGGGACAGGCCCGGGCCCCATATATTTT. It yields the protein CASSSGTGPGPIYF.

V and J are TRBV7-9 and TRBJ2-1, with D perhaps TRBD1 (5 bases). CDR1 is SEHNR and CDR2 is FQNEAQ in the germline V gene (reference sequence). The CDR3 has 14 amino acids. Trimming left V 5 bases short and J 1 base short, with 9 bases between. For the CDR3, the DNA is TGTGCCAGCAGCCGTGGGGCATCCTACAATGAGCAGTTCTTC. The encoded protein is CASSRGASYNEQFF.

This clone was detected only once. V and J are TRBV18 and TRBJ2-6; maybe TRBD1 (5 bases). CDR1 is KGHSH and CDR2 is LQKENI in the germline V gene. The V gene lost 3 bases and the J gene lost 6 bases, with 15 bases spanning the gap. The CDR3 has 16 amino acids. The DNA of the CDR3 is TGTGCCAGCTCACCGTCTGGGGCAGGGTCGGCCAACGTCCTGACTTTC. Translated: CASSPSGAGSANVLTF.

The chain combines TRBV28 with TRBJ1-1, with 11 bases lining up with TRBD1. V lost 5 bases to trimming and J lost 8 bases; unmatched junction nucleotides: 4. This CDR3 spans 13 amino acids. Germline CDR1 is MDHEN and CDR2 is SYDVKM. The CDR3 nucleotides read TGTGCCAGCAGTCTCGGACAGGGGGCGGAAGCTTTCTTT. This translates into CASSLGQGAEAFF.

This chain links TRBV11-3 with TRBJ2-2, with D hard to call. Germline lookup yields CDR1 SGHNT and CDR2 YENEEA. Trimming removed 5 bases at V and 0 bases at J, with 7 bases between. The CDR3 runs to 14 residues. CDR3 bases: TGTGCCAGCAGCCGCCTACCGAACACCGGGGAGCTGTTTTTT. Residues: CASSRLPNTGELFF.

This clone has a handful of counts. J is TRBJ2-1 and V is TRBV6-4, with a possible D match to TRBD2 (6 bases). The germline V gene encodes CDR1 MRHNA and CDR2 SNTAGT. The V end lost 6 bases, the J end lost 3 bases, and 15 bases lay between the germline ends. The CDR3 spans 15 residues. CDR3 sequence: CASRGDSSIYNEQFF. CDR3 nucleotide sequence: TGTGCCAGCAGGGGGGACTCCTCTATCTACAATGAGCAGTTCTTC.

The CDR3 coding sequence is TGTGCCTCCTCTAACCTCGGACTAGCGGGTAGGAATGAGCAGTTCTTC. Amino acids: CASSNLGLAGRNEQFF. The chain is built from TRBV27 and TRBJ2-1, with 11 bases identical to TRBD2. The junction had 16 bases not matched to a gene; V was cut back by 11 bases and J by 7 bases. The CDR3 runs 16 residues. Germline CDR1 and CDR2: MNHEY and SMNVEV (reference sequence).

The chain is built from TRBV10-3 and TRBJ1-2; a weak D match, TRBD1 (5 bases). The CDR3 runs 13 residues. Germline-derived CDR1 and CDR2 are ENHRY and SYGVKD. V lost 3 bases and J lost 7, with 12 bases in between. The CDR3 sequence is CAISDGRDRGYTF. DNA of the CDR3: TGTGCCATCAGTGATGGCAGGGATCGTGGCTACACCTTC.

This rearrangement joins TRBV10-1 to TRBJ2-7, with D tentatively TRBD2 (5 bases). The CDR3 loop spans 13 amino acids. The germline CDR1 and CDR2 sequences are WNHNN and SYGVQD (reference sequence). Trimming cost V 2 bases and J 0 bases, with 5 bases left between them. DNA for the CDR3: TGCGCCAGCAGTGAGGGGAGCTCCTACGAGCAGTACTTC. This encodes CASSEGSSYEQYF.

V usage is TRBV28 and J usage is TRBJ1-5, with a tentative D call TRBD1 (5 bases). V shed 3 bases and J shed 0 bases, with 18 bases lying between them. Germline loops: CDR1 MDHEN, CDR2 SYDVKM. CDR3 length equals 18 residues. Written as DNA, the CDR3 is TGTGCCAGCAGTTTCGTTGGTGGGGCTTCGGATAGCAATCAGCCCCAGCATTTT. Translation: CASSFVGGASDSNQPQHF.

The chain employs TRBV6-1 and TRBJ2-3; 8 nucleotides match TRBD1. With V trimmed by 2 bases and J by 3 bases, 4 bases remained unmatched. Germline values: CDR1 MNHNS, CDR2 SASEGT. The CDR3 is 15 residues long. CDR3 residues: CASSELGQGTDTQYF. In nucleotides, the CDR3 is TGTGCCAGCAGTGAACTCGGACAGGGTACAGATACGCAGTATTTT.

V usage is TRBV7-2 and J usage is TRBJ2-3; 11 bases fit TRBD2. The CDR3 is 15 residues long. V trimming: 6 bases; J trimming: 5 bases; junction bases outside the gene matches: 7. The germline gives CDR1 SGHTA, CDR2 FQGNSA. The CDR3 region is CASRSGLAGGDTQYF. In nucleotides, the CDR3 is TGTGCCAGCAGAAGCGGGCTAGCGGGAGGAGATACGCAGTATTTT.

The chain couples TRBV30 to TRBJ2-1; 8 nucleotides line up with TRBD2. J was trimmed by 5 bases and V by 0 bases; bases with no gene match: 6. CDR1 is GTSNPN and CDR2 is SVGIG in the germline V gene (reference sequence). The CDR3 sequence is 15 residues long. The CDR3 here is CAWSVPGRANNEQFF. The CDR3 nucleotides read TGTGCCTGGAGTGTACCCGGGAGGGCCAACAATGAGCAGTTCTTC.

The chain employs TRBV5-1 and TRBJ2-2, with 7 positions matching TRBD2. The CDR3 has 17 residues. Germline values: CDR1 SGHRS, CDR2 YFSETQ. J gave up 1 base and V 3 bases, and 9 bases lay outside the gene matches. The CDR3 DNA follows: TGCGCCAGCAGCTCCCGGGGCGGGGGTAGGAACACCGGGGAGCTGTTTTTT. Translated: CASSSRGGGRNTGELFF.

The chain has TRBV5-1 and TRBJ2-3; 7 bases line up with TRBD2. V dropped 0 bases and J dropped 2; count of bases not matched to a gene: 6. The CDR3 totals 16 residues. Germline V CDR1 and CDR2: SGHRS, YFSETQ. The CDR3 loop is CASSLGGTTNTDTQYF. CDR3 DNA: TGCGCCAGCAGCTTGGGGGGGACTACGAACACAGATACGCAGTATTTT.

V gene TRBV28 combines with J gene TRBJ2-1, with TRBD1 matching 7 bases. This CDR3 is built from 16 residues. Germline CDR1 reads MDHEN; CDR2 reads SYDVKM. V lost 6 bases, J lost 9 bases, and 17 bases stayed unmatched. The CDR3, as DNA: TGTGCCAGCAGCCACCCCACCGGGACAGTAAGAGGTGAGCAGTTCTTC. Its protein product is CASSHPTGTVRGEQFF.

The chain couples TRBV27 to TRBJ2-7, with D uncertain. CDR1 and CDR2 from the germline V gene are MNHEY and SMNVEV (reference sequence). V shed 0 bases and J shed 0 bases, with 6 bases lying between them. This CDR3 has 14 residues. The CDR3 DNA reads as TGTGCCAGCAGTTTATCGTACAGCTCCTACGAGCAGTACTTC. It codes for CASSLSYSSYEQYF.

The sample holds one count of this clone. The chain's CDR3 is CASSLAGVDEQFF. The CDR3 DNA reads TGTGCCAGCAGCTTGGCCGGGGTAGATGAGCAGTTCTTC. This chain connects TRBV5-4 to TRBJ2-1, with D perhaps matching TRBD2 (5 bases). The CDR3 sequence is 13 residues long. Trimming left V 0 bases short and J 8 bases short, with 9 bases between. The germline V gene encodes CDR1 SGHNT and CDR2 YYREEE (reference sequence). The full variable domain, rest sourced from reference TRBV5-4 and TRBJ2-1, is ETGVTQSPTHLIKTRGQQVTLRCSSQSGHNTVSWYQQALGQGPQFIFQYYREEENGRGNFPPRFSGLQFPNYSSELNVNALELDDSALYLCASSLAGVDEQFFGPGTRLTVL.

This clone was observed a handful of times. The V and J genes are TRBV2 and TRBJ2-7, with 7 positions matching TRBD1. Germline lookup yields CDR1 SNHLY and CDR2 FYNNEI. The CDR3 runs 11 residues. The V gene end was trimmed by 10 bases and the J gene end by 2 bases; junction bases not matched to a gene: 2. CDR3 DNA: TGTGCCATCGGGACAGCCTACGAGCAGTACTTC. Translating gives CAIGTAYEQYF.